Shown below are 28 T cell receptor beta chains from a single sample sequenced in a study of blood T cell repertoires in COVID-19 (dated by TCRdb to about 2020). Receptor amplification or capture employed the immunoSEQ multiplex PCR assay. As stored in TCRdb, this immuneACCESS dataset retains in-frame rearrangements with V and J assigned. A fraction of the clones does not appear; measured against another copy, unresolved V genes explain less than half of the discrepancy, and the remainder lacks a known reason. The sample yields 150,000 to 200,000 clones; approximately 88% were counted once. The ten largest make up 2.5% to 3.5% of the sample. Sample: peripheral blood. Receptors originate from a man in his sixties with acute or convalescent COVID-19.

Here the CDR3 DNA reads TGTGCCAGCAGTTCCGGGACAAGTGGAAACACCATATATTTT. Amino acids: CASSSGTSGNTIYF. This sequence joins TRBV7-9 and TRBJ1-3; D possibly corresponds to TRBD1 (6 bases). The CDR3 covers 14 residues. Germline CDR1 reads SEHNR; CDR2 reads FQNEAQ (reference sequence). The V end was cut by 6 bases, the J end by 3 bases, with 12 bases between.

This chain joins TRBV12-3 or TRBV12-4 and TRBJ1-5; D might be TRBD1 (6 bases). This CDR3 is built from 13 residues. V dropped 8 bases and J dropped 5 bases, with 13 bases sitting between them. This CDR3 is CASCRDTYQPQHF. The CDR3, as DNA: TGTGCCAGCTGCCGGGACACATATCAGCCCCAGCATTTT.

The chain recombines TRBV3-1 (or the pseudogene TRBV3-2) with TRBJ1-3; D is unclear. V dropped 1 base and J dropped 4 bases, with 8 bases sitting between them. This CDR3 spans 14 amino acids. In germline, CDR1 is LGHDT, CDR2 YNNKEL (reference sequence). CDR3 DNA: TGTGCCAGCAGCCAAGGGGGAGGGGGAAACACCATATATTTT. Protein sequence: CASSQGGGGNTIYF.

The CDR3 spells CASSQPRGTGGNGELFF. CDR3 nucleotide sequence: TGCGCCAGCAGCCAACCGAGAGGGACAGGGGGTAATGGGGAGCTGTTTTTT. The chain is built from TRBV4-1 and TRBJ2-2; TRBD1 matches at 11 bases. This CDR3 is built from 17 residues. Per germline, CDR1 MGHRA and CDR2 YSYEKL. Germline trimming cut 2 bases from V and 8 bases from J; bases unmatched to any gene: 10.

This clone showed up just once. The chain couples TRBV27 to TRBJ1-2; TRBD1 matches at 9 bases. The germline gives CDR1 MNHEY, CDR2 SMNVEV (reference sequence). This CDR3 is built from 12 residues. V lost 6 bases, J lost 5 bases, and 1 base stayed unmatched. CDR3 nucleotides: TGTGCCAGCAGACAGGGGGCGTATGGCTACACCTTC. Translated: CASRQGAYGYTF.

The chain combines TRBV3-1 (or the pseudogene TRBV3-2) with TRBJ1-2; 7 bases match TRBD1. Germline V gene sequence: CDR1 LGHDT, CDR2 YNNKEL (reference sequence). V lost 4 bases, J lost 7 bases, and 9 bases stayed unmatched. This CDR3 is built from 14 residues. In DNA form, the CDR3 reads TGTGCCAGCAGCCCCCGTGGAGGGGGCGGTGGCTACACCTTC. As protein: CASSPRGGGGGYTF.

The genes are TRBV6-2 or TRBV6-3 and TRBJ2-7; TRBD1 matches at 9 bases. The CDR3 length is 15 residues. Germline V CDR1 and CDR2: MNHEY, SVGEGT. The J segment lost 2 bases and the V segment lost 5 bases, leaving 7 bases of the junction unmatched. The CDR3 nucleotides are TGTGCCAGCAGTAACCTCGACAGGGGGACCTACGAGCAGTACTTC. Its protein is CASSNLDRGTYEQYF.

This chain uses TRBV18 with TRBJ2-3, with D hard to call. Germline assignment: CDR1 KGHSH and CDR2 LQKENI. The CDR3 totals 15 residues. Trimming took 3 bases from V and 1 from J, leaving 11 bases between them. This CDR3 is CASSPTKLRTDTQYF. Written as DNA, the CDR3 is TGTGCCAGCTCACCTACGAAACTCCGCACAGATACGCAGTATTTT.

The V gene is TRBV19, the J gene TRBJ1-5; no firm D call. CDR1 and CDR2 (germline): LNHDA, SQIVND (reference sequence). The CDR3 sequence is 13 residues long. Trimming pared 5 bases from V and 7 bases from J, leaving 12 bases between. The CDR3 coding sequence is TGTGCCAGTAGTTTCGCAGGCGAGCAGCCCCAGCATTTT. Amino acid sequence: CASSFAGEQPQHF.

The chain has TRBV4-2 and TRBJ1-1, with 7 bases aligning to TRBD1. Unmatched junction bases numbered 6, after V lost 0 bases and J lost 8 bases. There are 14 residues in the CDR3. Germline-derived CDR1 and CDR2 are LGHNA and YNFKEQ. CDR3 amino acids: CASSQDRAGGEAFF. For the CDR3, the DNA is TGTGCCAGCAGCCAAGATAGGGCAGGGGGAGAAGCTTTCTTT.

The gene calls are TRBV11-3 and TRBJ2-3, with 9 bases lining up with TRBD1. V lost 5 bases, J lost 1 base, and 7 bases stayed unmatched. Germline V gene lookup returns CDR1 SGHNT and CDR2 YENEEA. This CDR3 is built from 16 residues. This CDR3 reads CASSRAGTGRTDTQYF. The DNA of the CDR3 is TGTGCCAGCAGCCGCGCCGGGACAGGGCGCACAGATACGCAGTATTTT.

The chain recombines TRBV5-6 with TRBJ1-1; 8 nucleotides agree with TRBD1. The V gene end was trimmed by 5 bases and the J gene end by 5 bases; junction bases not matched to a gene: 17. CDR1 and CDR2 from the germline V gene are SGHDT and YYEEEE. The CDR3 spans 17 residues. CDR3 DNA sequence: TGTGCCAGCAGTCGTCCGCGAGTCAGGGGGCAAAAGACTGAAGCTTTCTTT. Residues: CASSRPRVRGQKTEAFF.

CDR3 region: CASSQVRDRGRSIYNEQFF. The CDR3 DNA reads as TGCGCCAGCAGCCAAGTCCGGGACAGGGGGCGCTCGATCTACAATGAGCAGTTCTTC. The genes are TRBV4-1 and TRBJ2-1; the match to TRBD1 covers 12 bases. This CDR3 has 19 residues. Trimming removed 1 base from V and 3 bases from J; junction bases left unmatched: 10. CDR1 is MGHRA, CDR2 YSYEKL, per germline.

J is TRBJ1-5 and V is TRBV6-2 or TRBV6-3; TRBD1 is a possible D gene (5 bases). Germline-derived CDR1 and CDR2 are MNHEY and SVGEGT. The CDR3 sequence is 16 residues long. V dropped 6 bases and J dropped 9 bases, with 24 bases sitting between them. CDR3 residues: CASSPPLSRAKGPQHF. The DNA of the CDR3 is TGTGCCAGCAGCCCCCCCCTGAGCAGGGCGAAGGGGCCCCAGCATTTT.

As concerns this clone: This sample also contains other DNA sequences that code for the same CDR3. The V gene is TRBV5-1, the J gene TRBJ2-7; 8 positions match TRBD2. Germline V gives CDR1 SGHRS, CDR2 YFSETQ. This CDR3 is built from 13 residues. V lost 4 bases to trimming and J lost 0 bases; unmatched junction nucleotides: 0. CDR3 nucleotides: TGCGCCAGCAGCCTAGCGGGCTCCTACGAGCAGTACTTC. Amino acid sequence: CASSLAGSYEQYF.

The J gene is TRBJ1-4, the V gene TRBV5-1, with TRBD1 matching 7 bases. Per the germline V gene, CDR1 is SGHRS and CDR2 is YFSETQ. The V gene end was trimmed by 0 bases and the J gene end by 6 bases; junction bases not matched to a gene: 5. The CDR3 length is 15 residues. CDR3 amino acids: CASSLGGGEHEKLFF. The DNA of the CDR3 is TGCGCCAGCAGCTTGGGAGGGGGCGAACATGAAAAACTGTTTTTT.

This rearrangement joins TRBV5-1 to TRBJ1-1; no firm D call. V was pared by 0 bases and J by 0 bases, with 9 bases between. CDR3 length equals 15 residues. Germline V gene lookup returns CDR1 SGHRS and CDR2 YFSETQ. DNA of the CDR3: TGCGCCAGCAGCTTGGGAGGGCTTATGAACACTGAAGCTTTCTTT. Protein product: CASSLGGLMNTEAFF. The full variable domain, its missing parts supplied by reference TRBV5-1 and TRBJ1-1, is KAGVTQTPRYLIKTRGQQVTLSCSPISGHRSVSWYQQTPGQGLQFLFEYFSETQRNKGNFPGRFSGRQFSNSRSEMNVSTLELGDSALYLCASSLGGLMNTEAFFGQGTRLTVV.

V is TRBV3-1 (or the pseudogene TRBV3-2) and J is TRBJ2-7; no clear D. V was clipped by 0 bases and J by 7 bases, with 10 bases between them. CDR3 size: 13 residues. Per germline, CDR1 LGHDT and CDR2 YNNKEL (reference sequence). The CDR3 coding sequence is TGTGCCAGCAGCCAAGATCTAGTACAAGAGCAGTACTTC. It yields the protein CASSQDLVQEQYF.

The chain recombines TRBV21-1 with TRBJ2-2; TRBD2 is the table's D call, not checked against the DNA. TRBV21-1 is classified as a pseudogene. This CDR3 is 18 amino acids long. Here the CDR3 DNA reads TGTGCCAGCAGCATGGAGTCCCGGGGGGCAAAGAACACCGGGGAGCTGTTTTTT. Amino acid sequence: CASSMESRGAKNTGELFF.

The chain joins TRBV10-2 to TRBJ2-7; possible D gene TRBD1, 5 bases. Trimming took off 6 bases at V and 3 bases at J, with 9 bases between the two ends. The CDR3 is 12 amino acids. From germline, CDR1 is WSHSY and CDR2 SAAADI. The CDR3 DNA sequence: TGCGCCAGCAGATTCCAGGGCTACGAGCAGTACTTC. Encoded protein: CASRFQGYEQYF.

The genes are TRBV3-1 (or the pseudogene TRBV3-2) and TRBJ1-6; 8 nucleotides line up with TRBD1. Germline V gene lookup returns CDR1 LGHDT and CDR2 YNNKEL (reference sequence). This CDR3 has 15 residues. V was pared by 4 bases and J by 7 bases, with 6 bases of the junction left unmatched. This CDR3 reads CASSLRTGTNSPLHF. For the CDR3, the DNA is TGTGCCAGCAGCCTAAGGACAGGGACCAATTCACCCCTCCACTTT.

The CDR3 coding sequence is TGTGCCAGCAGTTTCGAAGCCGGGGCCAACGTCCTGACTTTC. It encodes CASSFEAGANVLTF. V gene TRBV6-4 combines with J gene TRBJ2-6, with no clear D. The CDR3 totals 14 residues. Trimming left V 5 bases short and J 4 bases short, with 9 bases between. Per germline, CDR1 MRHNA and CDR2 SNTAGT.

DNA for the CDR3: TGTGCCATCAAAGCCACCAGCACAGATACGCAGTATTTT. Translation gives CAIKATSTDTQYF. The genes are TRBV10-3 and TRBJ2-3, with unresolved D. This CDR3 has 13 residues. Trimming took 7 bases from V and 0 from J, leaving 8 bases between them. The germline V gene encodes CDR1 ENHRY and CDR2 SYGVKD.

J is TRBJ1-1 and V is TRBV12-5; TRBD1 matches 9 bases. V lost 8 bases and J lost 4; bases outside the gene matches: 5. Germline CDR1 is LGHNT and CDR2 is FRNRAP. This CDR3 is built from 13 residues. The CDR3 is CASQSTGGTEAFF. CDR3 sequence (DNA): TGTGCTAGTCAGTCGACAGGGGGCACTGAAGCTTTCTTT.

This rearrangement joins TRBV11-2 to TRBJ1-1; 10 bases match TRBD1. Per germline, CDR1 SGHAT and CDR2 FQNNGV. CDR3 size: 17 residues. V gave up 1 base and J gave up 1 base; unmatched junction bases: 6. This CDR3 is CASSLAGTGVWNTEAFF. In nucleotides, the CDR3 is TGTGCCAGCAGCTTAGCTGGGACAGGGGTGTGGAACACTGAAGCTTTCTTT.

Regarding this clone: This CDR3 is missing its conserved last phenylalanine or tryptophan, likely due to a read error. No DNA is shown, since the ends of the CDR3 on it are uncertain; the CDR3 is the one TCRdb lists. The rearrangement uses TRBV25-1 and TRBJ2-7; TRBD1, the table's D call, lacks a check against the DNA. With termini counted, the CDR3 has 10 amino acids. Germline CDR1 and CDR2: MGHDK and SYGVNS. The CDR3 is CASSDRMARD.

The V gene is TRBV27, the J gene TRBJ2-1; D remains unclear. This CDR3 spans 14 amino acids. The V gene's germline CDR1 is MNHEY and CDR2 SMNVEV (reference sequence). Trimming shortened V by 5 bases and J by 8 bases, and 16 bases separated the two germline ends. In DNA, the CDR3 is TGTGCCAGCAGTCCGGAGCACTCTGTCTATGAGCAGTTCTTC. Translating gives CASSPEHSVYEQFF.

V is TRBV12-3 or TRBV12-4 and J is TRBJ1-5, with D hard to call. Trimming shortened V by 2 bases and J by 4 bases, and 3 bases separated the two germline ends. The CDR3 loop spans 12 amino acids. This CDR3 reads CASSLPNQPQHF. The CDR3 DNA follows: TGTGCCAGCAGTTTACCTAATCAGCCCCAGCATTTT.